This T cell receptor (beta chain) derives from a study of blood T cells in healthy people across ages. A second PCR, run for about 6 to 12 cycles, used a sample-barcoded 5' primer plus a J-beta primer mix. TCRdb re-analysed the 5' RACE reads in MiXCR, keeping a single row per CDR3 protein. The sample contains about 620,000 distinct CDR3 sequences, roughly 21% of which appear only once. Study-wide findings and caveats: Estimates of total diversity, which came from one million sequenced T cells, were considered to be underestimates.

This clonotype was counted only a few times. What it binds is unknown. Germline-derived CDR1 and CDR2 are SEHNR and FQNEAQ (reference sequence). V gave up 1 base and J gave up 6 bases; unmatched junction bases: 16. This CDR3 contains 19 residues. This clonotype was sampled from a man aged 70 or older in good health. The rearrangement uses TRBV7-9 and TRBJ2-1; 9 nucleotides align to TRBD1. Material for sequencing was blood. In DNA, the CDR3 is TGTGCCAGCAGCTTAGTTTGGGCCCCCCGGGACAGGGATATCAATGAGCAGTTCTTC. This encodes CASSLVWAPRDRDINEQFF. Based on the CDR3 plus reference TRBV7-9 and TRBJ2-1, the full variable domain is DTGVSQNPRHKITKRGQNVTFRCDPISEHNRLYWYRQTLGQGPEFLTYFQNEAQLEKSRLLSDRFSAERPKGSFSTLEIQRTEQGDSAMYLCASSLVWAPRDRDINEQFFGPGTRLTVL.